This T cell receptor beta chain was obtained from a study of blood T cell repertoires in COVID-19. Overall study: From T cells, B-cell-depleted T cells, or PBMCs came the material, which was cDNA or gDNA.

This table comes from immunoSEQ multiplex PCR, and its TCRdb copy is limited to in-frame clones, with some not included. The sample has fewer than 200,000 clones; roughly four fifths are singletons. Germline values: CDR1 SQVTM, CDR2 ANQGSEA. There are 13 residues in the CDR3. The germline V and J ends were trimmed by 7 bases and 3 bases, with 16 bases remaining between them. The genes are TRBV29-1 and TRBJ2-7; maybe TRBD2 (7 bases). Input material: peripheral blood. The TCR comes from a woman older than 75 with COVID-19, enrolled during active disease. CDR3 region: CSAGGPPFYEQYF. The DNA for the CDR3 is TGCAGCGCCGGGGGGCCTCCCTTCTACGAGCAGTACTTC.